Each of the 25 T cell receptor beta chains below was sequenced from the same sample in a study of technical replicates of blood from four donors. Profiling relied on immunoSEQ multiplex PCR, and the TCRdb table lists in-frame clones only, not all of them. The sample includes about 74,000 clones, 95% of them seen just once. Input material: T cells isolated from PBMCs. The receptor set was obtained from a human donor in good health.

The CDR3 is CASSPLAGIQETQYF. In DNA, the CDR3 is TGTGCCAGCAGTCCCCTAGCGGGCATACAAGAGACCCAGTACTTC. V usage is TRBV6-6 and J usage is TRBJ2-5; 8 bases are a match to TRBD2. Unmatched junction bases numbered 7, after V lost 5 bases and J lost 2 bases. Germline lookup yields CDR1 MNHNY and CDR2 SVGAGI (reference sequence). The CDR3 is 15 amino acids.

The table lists this clone with a count of one. The rearrangement joins TRBV19 to TRBJ2-1; 12 positions match TRBD2. The V gene end was trimmed by 3 bases and the J gene end by 8 bases; junction bases not matched to a gene: 5. This CDR3 has 15 residues. Germline V gives CDR1 LNHDA, CDR2 SQIVND (reference sequence). Here the CDR3 DNA reads TGTGCCAGTAGTATCACTAGCGGGAGGCTCGATGAGCAGTTCTTC. Translated, it gives CASSITSGRLDEQFF.

The rearrangement links TRBV9 to TRBJ1-2, with a possible D match to TRBD1 (5 bases). V lost 0 bases to trimming and J lost 4 bases, with 10 bases between them. This CDR3 contains 14 residues. Germline loops: CDR1 SGDLS, CDR2 YYNGEE. CDR3 bases: TGTGCCAGCAGCGTAGGGCAGGGCCTCTATGGCTACACCTTC. Amino acid sequence: CASSVGQGLYGYTF.

This chain connects TRBV30 to TRBJ1-1, with a weak D call TRBD1 (6 bases). In germline, CDR1 is GTSNPN, CDR2 SVGIG (reference sequence). Trimming removed 1 base at V and 3 bases at J, with 12 bases between. The CDR3 loop spans 14 amino acids. The CDR3 protein is CAWSGGGPDTEAFF. DNA of the CDR3: TGTGCCTGGAGTGGGGGGGGGCCGGACACTGAAGCTTTCTTT. Full variable domain (rest looked up from reference TRBV30 and TRBJ1-1): SQTIHQWPATLVQPVGSPLSLECTVEGTSNPNLYWYRQAAGRGLQLLFYSVGIGQISSEVPQNLSASRPQDRQFILSSKKLLLSDSGFYLCAWSGGGPDTEAFFGQGTRLTVV.

The chain carries TRBV7-6 and TRBJ2-5; 10 bases align to TRBD2. The CDR3 length is 17 residues. Germline V gives CDR1 SGHVS, CDR2 FNYEAQ. The V segment lost 4 bases and the J segment 3 bases; nucleotides outside the gene matches: 11. CDR3 sequence reads: CASSWQEREGPKETQYF. The CDR3 DNA reads as TGTGCCAGCAGCTGGCAGGAGCGGGAGGGCCCTAAAGAGACCCAGTACTTC.

The CDR3, as DNA: TGTGCCAGCAGCGCCCCGGGGGGAGGGAATGAGCAGTTCTTC. Its translation is CASSAPGGGNEQFF. This rearrangement joins TRBV6-6 to TRBJ2-1, with TRBD2 matching 7 bases. V shed 6 bases and J 7 bases; nucleotides not matched to a gene: 9. The CDR3 consists of 14 residues. Germline assignment: CDR1 MNHNY and CDR2 SVGAGI (reference sequence).

This clone was picked up one time. The chain recombines TRBV6-1 with TRBJ2-7; D is perhaps TRBD2 (5 bases). Trimming removed 6 bases at V and 5 bases at J, with 11 bases between. Germline CDR1 reads MNHNS; CDR2 reads SASEGT. The CDR3 has 12 residues. The CDR3 is CASRRAGNEQYF. Written as DNA, the CDR3 is TGTGCCAGCAGACGGGCGGGTAACGAGCAGTACTTC.

The chain uses TRBV6-5 and TRBJ2-7; D may be TRBD1 (6 bases). CDR3 length: 15 residues. Between the trimmed V and J ends, which lost 2 bases and 6 bases, there was a span of 17 bases. CDR1 is MNHEY, CDR2 SVGAGI, per germline. The CDR3 loop reads CASSYDSTGYGEQYF. The CDR3 DNA reads as TGTGCCAGCAGTTACGATTCAACAGGGTATGGCGAGCAGTACTTC.

The chain joins TRBV11-1 to TRBJ2-3, with 8 bases matching TRBD2. The CDR3 covers 15 residues. Trimming cost V 3 bases and J 0 bases; bases outside gene matches: 2. Germline-derived CDR1 and CDR2 are SGHAT and FQDESV (reference sequence). Here the CDR3 reads CASSFGGRSTDTQYF. CDR3 DNA sequence: TGTGCCAGCAGCTTCGGCGGGAGGAGCACAGATACGCAGTATTTT.

This chain joins TRBV4-1 and TRBJ1-1; 7 positions agree with TRBD1. CDR3 size: 16 residues. CDR1 and CDR2 from the germline V gene are MGHRA and YSYEKL. V lost 4 bases and J lost 1; bases outside the gene matches: 9. The CDR3 DNA sequence: TGCGCCAGCAGCCGGTCTCAGAGGGGGCCGAACACTGAAGCTTTCTTT. Translating gives CASSRSQRGPNTEAFF.

CDR3 region: CASSSPSGGTQYF. DNA of the CDR3: TGTGCCAGCAGCTCGCCTAGCGGGGGGACCCAGTACTTC. This rearrangement joins TRBV11-1 to TRBJ2-5; TRBD2 matches 10 bases. Germline V gives CDR1 SGHAT, CDR2 FQDESV (reference sequence). This CDR3 comprises 13 residues. The trim removed 4 bases at V and 7 bases at J, leaving 3 bases unmatched.

The chain is built from TRBV7-2 and TRBJ2-1, with D possibly being TRBD2 (5 bases). The ends were cut back, 8 bases at V and 2 bases at J, with 10 bases in the middle. Per the germline V gene, CDR1 is SGHTA and CDR2 is FQGNSA. The CDR3 has 13 residues. The CDR3 sequence is CASRREPYNEQFF. In DNA form, the CDR3 reads TGTGCCAGCCGTCGGGAACCCTACAATGAGCAGTTCTTC.

The chain combines TRBV6-6 with TRBJ1-2; a weak D match, TRBD1 (5 bases). This CDR3 contains 14 residues. The V and J ends lost 2 bases and 3 bases respectively, with 10 bases between them. Germline V CDR1 and CDR2: MNHNY, SVGAGI (reference sequence). In nucleotides, the CDR3 is TGTGCCAGCAGTTACCCCCTCAGGGACTATGGCTACACCTTC. This sequence encodes CASSYPLRDYGYTF.

The rearrangement links TRBV28 to TRBJ1-1; D uncertain. V shed 3 bases and J shed 5 bases, with 7 bases lying between them. From germline, CDR1 is MDHEN and CDR2 SYDVKM. This CDR3 spans 12 amino acids. CDR3 DNA: TGTGCCAGCAGTTTGTATCGGACTGAAGCTTTCTTT. Translating gives CASSLYRTEAFF.

The rearrangement links TRBV10-2 to TRBJ2-7; 10 bases are shared with TRBD2. With 2 bases clipped from V and 5 bases from J, the junction kept 3 bases outside the gene matches. Germline assignment: CDR1 WSHSY and CDR2 SAAADI. The CDR3 loop spans 14 amino acids. CDR3 coding DNA: TGCGCCAGCAGTGAGCTAGCGGGAGACCACGAGCAGTACTTC. Its translation is CASSELAGDHEQYF.

The chain recombines TRBV6-4 with TRBJ2-2, with TRBD1 identical over 8 bases. CDR1 is MRHNA and CDR2 is SNTAGT in the germline V gene. Germline trimming cut 4 bases from V and 2 bases from J; bases unmatched to any gene: 15. The CDR3 contains 19 residues. DNA for the CDR3: TGTGCCAGCAGTGCAAACCCCCCCCAACAGGGGGGAAACACCGGGGAGCTGTTTTTT. This sequence encodes CASSANPPQQGGNTGELFF.

The V gene is TRBV6-1, the J gene TRBJ2-7; 10 nucleotides agree with TRBD2. V lost 7 bases to trimming and J lost 4 bases; unmatched junction nucleotides: 7. Germline loops: CDR1 MNHNS, CDR2 SASEGT. There are 14 residues in the CDR3. The chain's CDR3 is CASIALAGWYEQYF. CDR3 nucleotide sequence: TGTGCCAGCATCGCACTAGCGGGATGGTACGAGCAGTACTTC.

V and J are TRBV5-6 and TRBJ2-7, with 7 bases identical to TRBD2. CDR3 length equals 16 residues. The trim removed 4 bases at V and 1 base at J, leaving 11 bases unmatched. The germline V gene has CDR1 SGHDT and CDR2 YYEEEE. The CDR3 loop reads CASSPAGRGNSYEQYF. The CDR3 DNA is TGTGCCAGCAGCCCGGCAGGGCGGGGGAATTCCTACGAGCAGTACTTC. The variable domain in full, completed from reference TRBV5-6 and TRBJ2-7, reads DAGVTQSPTHLIKTRGQQVTLRCSPKSGHDTVSWYQQALGQGPQFIFQYYEEEERQRGNFPDRFSGHQFPNYSSELNVNALLLGDSALYLCASSPAGRGNSYEQYFGPGTRLTVT.

The genes are TRBV5-4 and TRBJ2-3; perhaps TRBD2 as D (6 bases). V was trimmed by 4 bases and J by 2 bases, leaving 14 bases between them. Germline V gene lookup returns CDR1 SGHNT and CDR2 YYREEE (reference sequence). The CDR3 extends over 15 amino acids. DNA of the CDR3: TGTGCCAGCAGCGCCTGGGACTCAGACACAGATACGCAGTATTTT. It translates to CASSAWDSDTDTQYF.

This chain connects TRBV10-3 to TRBJ2-7, with 12 bases identical to TRBD2. This CDR3 is 14 amino acids long. Germline CDR1 reads ENHRY; CDR2 reads SYGVKD. V trimming: 3 bases; J trimming: 8 bases; junction bases outside the gene matches: 5. The DNA for the CDR3 is TGTGCCATCAGTGATGCTAGCGGGAGGGCCAAGCAGTACTTC. Its translation: CAISDASGRAKQYF.

This clone was found once. The rearrangement uses TRBV30 and TRBJ2-3; 11 nucleotides align to TRBD2. V trimming: 1 base; J trimming: 7 bases; junction bases outside the gene matches: 4. Germline V gene lookup returns CDR1 GTSNPN and CDR2 SVGIG (reference sequence). CDR3 length equals 14 residues. CDR3 loop: CAWSGLAGINTQYF. CDR3 DNA sequence: TGTGCCTGGAGTGGACTAGCGGGAATAAATACGCAGTATTTT. The full variable domain, in which reference TRBV30 and TRBJ2-3 provide the parts outside the CDR3, is SQTIHQWPATLVQPVGSPLSLECTVEGTSNPNLYWYRQAAGRGLQLLFYSVGIGQISSEVPQNLSASRPQDRQFILSSKKLLLSDSGFYLCAWSGLAGINTQYFGPGTRLTVL.

V gene TRBV12-5 combines with J gene TRBJ1-3; D gene ambiguous. CDR3 length: 12 amino acids. Germline values: CDR1 LGHNT, CDR2 FRNRAP. V was trimmed by 6 bases and J by 2 bases, leaving 5 bases between them. The DNA of the CDR3 is TGTGCTAGTGGCGTAACTGGAAACACCATATATTTT. Its protein is CASGVTGNTIYF.

The rearrangement links TRBV4-2 to TRBJ2-7; TRBD2 might be the D (5 bases). This CDR3 has 14 amino acids. V was shortened by 4 bases and J by 0 bases, with 10 bases between the two germline ends. Per the germline V gene, CDR1 is LGHNA and CDR2 is YNFKEQ. The CDR3 nucleotides are TGTGCCAGCAGCCCCGCGGGCCTCTCCTACGAGCAGTACTTC. Protein product: CASSPAGLSYEQYF.

This chain uses TRBV19 with TRBJ2-2; maybe TRBD2 (5 bases). V gave up 8 bases and J gave up 3 bases, with 13 bases separating them. Looked up from germline, CDR1 is LNHDA and CDR2 is SQIVND (reference sequence). This CDR3 spans 14 amino acids. In DNA form, the CDR3 reads TGTGCCAGTGTCGCTCGAGGGTACACCGGGGAGCTGTTTTTT. Amino acid sequence: CASVARGYTGELFF.

This clone is a singleton in its sample. The junction and the germline gene differ at one end; a read error may be behind it. The rearrangement joins TRBV27 to TRBJ2-2; no clear D gene. The length of the CDR3 is 15 residues. Germline CDR1 reads MNHEY; CDR2 reads SMNVEV (reference sequence). CDR3: CASRFERLNTGELFF. The DNA for the CDR3 is TGTGCCAGCCGTTTCGAGCGTTTAAACACCGGGGAGCTGTTTTTT.